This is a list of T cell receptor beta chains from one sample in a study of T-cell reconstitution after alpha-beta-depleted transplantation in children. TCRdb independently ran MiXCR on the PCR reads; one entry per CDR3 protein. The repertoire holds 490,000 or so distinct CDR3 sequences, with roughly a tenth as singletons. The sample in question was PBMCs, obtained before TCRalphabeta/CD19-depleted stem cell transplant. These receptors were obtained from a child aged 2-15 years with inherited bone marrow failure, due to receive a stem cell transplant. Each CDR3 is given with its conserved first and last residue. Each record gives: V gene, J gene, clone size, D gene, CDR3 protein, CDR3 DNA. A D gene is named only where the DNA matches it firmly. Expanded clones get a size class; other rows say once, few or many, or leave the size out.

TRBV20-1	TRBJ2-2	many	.	CSARRAGTGELFF	TGCAGTGCTAGAAGAGCTGGGACCGGGGAGCTGTTTTTT
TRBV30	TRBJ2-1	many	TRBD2	CAWNLLAGYNEQFF	TGTGCCTGGAACCTGCTAGCGGGATACAATGAGCAGTTCTTC
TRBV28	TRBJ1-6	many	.	CASSEQGSPLHF	TGTGCCAGCAGTGAACAGGGATCACCCCTCCACTTT
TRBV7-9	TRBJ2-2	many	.	CASSLGHTGELFF	TGTGCCAGCAGCTTAGGGCACACCGGGGAGCTGTTTTTT
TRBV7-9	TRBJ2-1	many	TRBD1	CASSSRDRTYEQFF	TGTGCCAGCAGCTCCCGGGACAGAACTTACGAGCAGTTCTTC
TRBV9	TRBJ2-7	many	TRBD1	CASSVKRQGAYEQYF	TGTGCCAGCAGCGTAAAGAGGCAGGGGGCATACGAGCAGTACTTC
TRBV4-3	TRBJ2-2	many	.	CASSQDPGSPGELFF	TGCGCCAGCAGCCAAGATCCCGGGAGCCCCGGGGAGCTGTTTTTT
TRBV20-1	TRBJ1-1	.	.	CSADAGRGDLTEAFF	TGCAGTGCTGACGCTGGGCGGGGGGACCTCACTGAAGCTTTCTTT
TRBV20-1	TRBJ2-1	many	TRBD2	CSARSVLAAVNEQFF	TGCAGTGCTAGAAGTGTACTAGCGGCCGTCAATGAGCAGTTCTTC
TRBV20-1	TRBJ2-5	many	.	CSARQIGVQETQYF	TGCAGTGCTAGACAAATCGGGGTACAAGAGACCCAGTACTTC
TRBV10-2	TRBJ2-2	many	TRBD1	CASSEDGTGGPGELFF	TGCGCCAGCAGTGAAGATGGGACAGGGGGGCCGGGGGAGCTGTTTTTT
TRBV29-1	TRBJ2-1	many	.	CSVERNDNEQFF	TGCAGCGTTGAAAGGAACGACAATGAGCAGTTCTTC
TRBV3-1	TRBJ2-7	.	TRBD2	CARSPPGLAGGPRIYEQYF	TGTGCCCGCAGTCCCCCGGGACTAGCGGGAGGGCCGAGGATTTACGAGCAGTACTTC
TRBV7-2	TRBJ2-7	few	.	CASSSHGSYEQYF	TGTGCCAGCAGCTCACATGGTTCCTACGAGCAGTACTTC
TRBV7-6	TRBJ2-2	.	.	CASSFIVGSDGELFF	TGTGCCAGCAGCTTTATTGTGGGCTCGGACGGGGAGCTGTTTTTT
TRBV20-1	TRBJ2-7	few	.	CSARGISVASYEQYF	TGCAGTGCTAGAGGGATTAGCGTTGCTTCCTACGAGCAGTACTTC
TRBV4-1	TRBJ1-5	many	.	CASSQGPLQGGNQPQHF	TGCGCCAGCAGCCAAGGGCCATTACAGGGTGGCAATCAGCCCCAGCATTTT
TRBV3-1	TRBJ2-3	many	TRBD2	CASSLRRRGGNTDTQYF	TGTGCCAGCAGCCTCCGTCGTCGGGGAGGGAACACAGATACGCAGTATTTT
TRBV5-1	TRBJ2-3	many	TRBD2	CASSGLAGEGNTQYF	TGCGCCAGCAGCGGACTAGCGGGAGAGGGAAATACGCAGTATTTT
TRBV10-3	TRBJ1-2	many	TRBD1	CAIQGYYGYTF	TGTGCCATACAGGGGTACTATGGCTACACCTTC
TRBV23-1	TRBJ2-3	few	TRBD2	CASSPLRGREEGNTQYF	TGCGCCAGCAGTCCCCTTCGGGGGCGGGAGGAGGGGAATACGCAGTATTTT
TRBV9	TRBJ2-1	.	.	CASSGGPPGNEQFF	TGTGCCAGCAGCGGAGGGCCCCCCGGCAATGAGCAGTTCTTC
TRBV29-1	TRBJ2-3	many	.	CSVEPGAMWQYF	TGCAGCGTTGAGCCCGGGGCTATGTGGCAGTATTTT
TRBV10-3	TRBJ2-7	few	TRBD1	CAISEAPQGAGRHF	TGTGCCATCAGTGAGGCACCACAGGGGGCTGGGCGGCACTTC
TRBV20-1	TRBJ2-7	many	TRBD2	CSAPRGLAGVQYF	TGCAGTGCTCCACGTGGACTAGCGGGAGTACAGTACTTC
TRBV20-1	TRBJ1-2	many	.	CSASPGPYLYGYTF	TGCAGTGCTAGTCCCGGGCCCTACCTTTATGGCTACACCTTC
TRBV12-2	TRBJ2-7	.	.	CASRFSSVPGLLSYEQYF	TGTGCAAGTCGCTTCTCGTCCGTGCCGGGACTCCTCTCCTACGAGCAGTACTTC
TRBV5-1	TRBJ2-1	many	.	CASSLEGRSYNEQFF	TGCGCCAGCAGCTTGGAGGGCCGCTCCTACAATGAGCAGTTCTTC
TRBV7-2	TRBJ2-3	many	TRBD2	CASSLSGGAFTDTQYF	TGTGCCAGCAGCCTCTCGGGGGGGGCGTTCACAGATACGCAGTATTTT
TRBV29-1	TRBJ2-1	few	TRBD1	CSVEGLAGGFVNEQFF	TGCAGCGTTGAGGGTCTCGCAGGGGGATTTGTCAATGAGCAGTTCTTC
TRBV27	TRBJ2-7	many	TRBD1	CASRTGNSYEQYF	TGTGCCAGCCGGACAGGGAACTCCTACGAGCAGTACTTC
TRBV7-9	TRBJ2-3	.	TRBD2	CASSRTSGTTDTQYF	TGTGCCAGCAGTCGGACTAGCGGGACGACAGATACGCAGTATTTT
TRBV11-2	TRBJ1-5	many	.	CASSLEGGQPQHF	TGTGCCAGCAGCTTAGAAGGTGGACAGCCCCAGCATTTT
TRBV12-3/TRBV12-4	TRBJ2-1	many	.	CASSLLGPNEQFF	TGTGCCAGCAGCCTCCTAGGTCCGAATGAGCAGTTCTTC
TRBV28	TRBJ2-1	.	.	CASSLFVRGKNEQFF	TGTGCCAGCAGTTTATTCGTCAGGGGAAAGAATGAGCAGTTCTTC
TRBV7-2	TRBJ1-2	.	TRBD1	CASSLARGQGNTYGYTF	TGTGCCAGCAGCTTAGCACGAGGACAGGGGAATACCTATGGCTACACCTTC
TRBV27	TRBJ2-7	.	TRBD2	CASSWTSWPYYEQYF	TGTGCCAGCAGCTGGACTAGCTGGCCTTACTACGAGCAGTACTTC
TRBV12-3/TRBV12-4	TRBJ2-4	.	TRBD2	CASSFRAGGENIQYF	TGTGCCAGCAGTTTCCGAGCGGGAGGGGAAAACATTCAGTACTTC
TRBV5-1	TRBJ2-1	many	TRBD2	CASSLSSGSLEQFF	TGCGCCAGCAGCTTATCTAGCGGGAGCCTTGAGCAGTTCTTC
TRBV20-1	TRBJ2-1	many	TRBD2	CSARAGAGEGVYNEQFF	TGCAGTGCTAGAGCTGGAGCGGGAGAGGGGGTCTACAATGAGCAGTTCTTC
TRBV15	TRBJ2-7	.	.	CATSLARGYEQYF	TGTGCCACCAGCCTGGCGAGGGGCTACGAGCAGTACTTC
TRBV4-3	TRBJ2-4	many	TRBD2	CASSQVPLAGGAKNIQYF	TGCGCCAGCAGCCAAGTCCCCCTAGCGGGAGGAGCCAAAAACATTCAGTACTTC
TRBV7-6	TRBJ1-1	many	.	CASSRVPGGAGTEAFF	TGTGCCAGCAGCCGAGTCCCGGGGGGCGCGGGCACTGAAGCTTTCTTT
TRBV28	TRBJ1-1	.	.	CASNPEPDTEAFF	TGTGCCAGCAACCCCGAGCCGGACACTGAAGCTTTCTTT
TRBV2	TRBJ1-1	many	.	CASSQRGDGGRNTEAFF	TGTGCCAGCAGTCAAAGGGGGGACGGGGGGCGGAACACTGAAGCTTTCTTT
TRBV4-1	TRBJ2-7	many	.	CASSPVSGGEQYF	TGCGCCAGCAGCCCGGTATCCGGCGGGGAGCAGTACTTC
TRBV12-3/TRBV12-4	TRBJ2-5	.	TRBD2	CASRRTSGQETQYF	TGTGCCAGCAGGCGGACTAGCGGCCAAGAGACCCAGTACTTC
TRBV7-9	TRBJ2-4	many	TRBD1	CASSPMTGILAKNIQYF	TGTGCCAGCAGCCCGATGACAGGGATCTTAGCCAAAAACATTCAGTACTTC
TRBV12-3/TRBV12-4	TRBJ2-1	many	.	CASSPPWTRSYNEQFF	TGTGCCAGCAGCCCCCCTTGGACTCGCTCCTACAATGAGCAGTTCTTC
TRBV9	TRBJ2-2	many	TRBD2	CASSVRTSGYPGELFF	TGTGCCAGCAGCGTTCGAACTAGCGGGTACCCCGGGGAGCTGTTTTTT
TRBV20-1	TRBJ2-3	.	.	CSAMNPGDTQYF	TGCAGTGCTATGAACCCTGGGGATACGCAGTATTTT
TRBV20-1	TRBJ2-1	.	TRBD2	CCARPLAGDLNYNEQFF	TGCTGTGCTAGGCCCCTAGCGGGAGACCTAAATTACAATGAGCAGTTCTTC
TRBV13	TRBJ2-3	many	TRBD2	CASSLSPGLVPDTQYF	TGTGCCAGCAGCTTGTCGCCGGGACTAGTCCCAGATACGCAGTATTTT
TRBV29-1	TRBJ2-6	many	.	CSVEDHGVLTF	TGCAGCGTTGAAGATCATGGCGTCCTGACTTTC
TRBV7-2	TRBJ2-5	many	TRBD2	CASSLVALAGVGETQYF	TGTGCCAGCAGCTTAGTGGCGCTAGCGGGAGTTGGGGAGACCCAGTACTTC
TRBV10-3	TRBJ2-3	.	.	CPIRQAVRTDTQYF	TGTCCCATCAGACAAGCGGTACGCACAGATACGCAGTATTTT
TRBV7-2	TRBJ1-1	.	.	CASSLGGVRNTEAFF	TGTGCCAGCAGCTTGGGGGGGGTGAGGAACACTGAAGCTTTCTTT
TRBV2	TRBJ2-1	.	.	CASSVVDLTSEQFF	TGTGCCAGCAGTGTTGTGGACTTGACAAGTGAGCAGTTCTTC
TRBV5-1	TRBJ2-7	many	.	CASSITSYEQYF	TGCGCCAGCAGCATAACTAGCTACGAGCAGTACTTC